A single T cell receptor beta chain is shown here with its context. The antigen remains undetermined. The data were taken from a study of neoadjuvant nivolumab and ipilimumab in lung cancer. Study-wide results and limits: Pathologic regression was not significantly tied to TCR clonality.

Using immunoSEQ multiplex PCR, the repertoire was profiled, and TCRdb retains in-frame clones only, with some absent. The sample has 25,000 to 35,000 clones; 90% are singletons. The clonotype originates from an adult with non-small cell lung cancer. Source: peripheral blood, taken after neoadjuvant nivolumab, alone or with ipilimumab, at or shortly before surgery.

CDR3 nucleotide sequence: TGTGCCAGCAGTTTATCGATGGGGAACTATGGCTACACCTTC. This translates into CASSLSMGNYGYTF. The genes are TRBV28 and TRBJ1-2; the D is unclear. V was cut by 1 base and J by 2 bases, with 8 bases left in between. Germline CDR1 and CDR2: MDHEN and SYDVKM. The CDR3 sequence is 14 residues long.